The clone carrying this TCR beta chain appeared a few times. This CDR3 spans 12 amino acids. V lost 4 bases and J 9 bases, leaving 10 bases between the germline ends. In germline, CDR1 is LGHDT, CDR2 YNNKEL (reference sequence). This sample stems from a study of blood T cell repertoires in COVID-19. Study-wide context: COVID-19 samples, acute and convalescent, were from the United States, Italy and Spain. PBMCs, B-cell-depleted T cells, or T cells were the source of the cDNA or gDNA that made up the material.

The method was immunoSEQ multiplex PCR; TCRdb's version includes in-frame clones alone and lacks a portion of them. Of 150,000 to 200,000 clones in the sample, around nine tenths were seen once. This rearrangement joins TRBV3-1 (or the pseudogene TRBV3-2) to TRBJ2-1; tentative D call: TRBD1 (7 bases). The origin of this receptor is a woman aged 65 to 85 with COVID-19, enrolled during active disease. Source material: peripheral blood. This chain's CDR3 is CASSPQGGEQFF. In DNA, the CDR3 is TGTGCCAGCAGCCCGCAGGGGGGTGAGCAGTTCTTC.